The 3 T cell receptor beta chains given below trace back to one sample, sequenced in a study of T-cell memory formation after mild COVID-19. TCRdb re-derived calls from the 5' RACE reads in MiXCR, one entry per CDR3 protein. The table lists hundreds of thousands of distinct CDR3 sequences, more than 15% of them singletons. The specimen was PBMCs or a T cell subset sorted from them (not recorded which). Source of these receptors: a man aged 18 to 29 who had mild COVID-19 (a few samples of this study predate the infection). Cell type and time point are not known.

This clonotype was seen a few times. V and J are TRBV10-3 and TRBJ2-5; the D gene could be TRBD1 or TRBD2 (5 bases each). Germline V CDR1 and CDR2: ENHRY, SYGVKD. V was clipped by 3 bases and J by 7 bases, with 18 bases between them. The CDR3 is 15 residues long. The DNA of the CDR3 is TGTGCCATCAGTGAACCTGAGGGACCCCGGGCGACCCAGTACTTC. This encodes CAISEPEGPRATQYF.

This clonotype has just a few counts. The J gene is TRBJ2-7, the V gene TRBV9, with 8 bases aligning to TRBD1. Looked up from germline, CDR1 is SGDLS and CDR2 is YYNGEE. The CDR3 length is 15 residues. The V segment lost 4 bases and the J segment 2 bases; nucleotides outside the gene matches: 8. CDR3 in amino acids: CASSPLGQETYEQYF. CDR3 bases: TGTGCCAGCAGCCCTTTGGGACAGGAGACCTACGAGCAGTACTTC.

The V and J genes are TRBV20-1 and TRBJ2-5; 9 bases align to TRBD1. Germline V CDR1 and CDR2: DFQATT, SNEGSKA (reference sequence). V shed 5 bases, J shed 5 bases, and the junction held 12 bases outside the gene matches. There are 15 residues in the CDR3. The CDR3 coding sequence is TGCAGTGCTGGATCCGGGACAGGGTTTTATGAGACCCAGTACTTC. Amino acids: CSAGSGTGFYETQYF.